The following is a T cell receptor beta chain sequence with its context. CDR1 and CDR2 (germline): KGHSH, LQKENI. The V and J ends lost 2 bases and 0 bases, in that order; junction bases with no gene match: 4. This CDR3 is built from 16 residues. Sequenced by immunoSEQ multiplex PCR; TCRdb stores in-frame clones only, minus some. The sample comprises approximately 160,000 clones, 84% of which are singletons, and approximately 8.4% rests with the top ten. The data belong to a study of blood T cell repertoires in COVID-19. Sequenced sample: PBMCs or T cells enriched from blood (not recorded which). This TCR came from a woman in her forties or fifties who had recovered from COVID-19. V usage is TRBV18 and J usage is TRBJ2-3; 8 bases match TRBD1. CDR3 sequence: CASSPNRGTSTDTQYF. The CDR3, as DNA: TGTGCCAGCTCACCAAACAGGGGGACTAGCACAGATACGCAGTATTTT.